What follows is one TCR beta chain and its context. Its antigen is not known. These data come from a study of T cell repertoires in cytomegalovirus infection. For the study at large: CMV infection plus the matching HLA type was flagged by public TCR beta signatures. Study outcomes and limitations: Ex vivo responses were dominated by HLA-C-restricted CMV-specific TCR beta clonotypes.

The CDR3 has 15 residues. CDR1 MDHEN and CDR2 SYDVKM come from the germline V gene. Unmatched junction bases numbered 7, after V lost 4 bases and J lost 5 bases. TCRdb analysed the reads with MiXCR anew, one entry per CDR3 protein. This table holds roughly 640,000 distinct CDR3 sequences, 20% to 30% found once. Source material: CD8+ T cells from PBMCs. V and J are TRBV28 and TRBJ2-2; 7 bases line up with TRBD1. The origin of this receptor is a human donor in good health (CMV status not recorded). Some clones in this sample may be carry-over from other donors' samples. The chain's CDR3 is CASSYSPGGTGELFF. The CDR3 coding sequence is TGTGCCAGCAGTTACTCACCAGGGGGAACCGGGGAGCTGTTTTTT. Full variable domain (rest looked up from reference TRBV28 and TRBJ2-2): DVKVTQSSRYLVKRTGEKVFLECVQDMDHENMFWYRQDPGLGLRLIYFSYDVKMKEKGDIPEGYSVSREKKERFSLILESASTNQTSMYLCASSYSPGGTGELFFGEGSRLTVL.